This TCR beta chain was recovered during a study of shared clonotypes between healthy human individuals. Study in general: Each donor's CD4 naive and CD4 memory cells filled three plates apiece, CD8 naive two, and CD8 memory one.

Clones were sequenced by immunoSEQ multiplex PCR, and TCRdb holds only the in-frame ones, with some missing. The sample lists a few million clones; roughly 92% were seen once. Germline V gene lookup returns CDR1 GTSNPN and CDR2 SVGIG (reference sequence). V shed 1 base and J shed 10 bases, with 10 bases lying between them. The CDR3 contains 11 residues. A few counts support this clone. Each of the donors was a healthy adult who was HIV-negative and had not had a recent acute infection or vaccination. Division of CD4+ cells produced a CD45RA+ naive subset and a CD45RA-negative memory subset. Sequences were obtained from naive CD4+ T cells sorted from blood. The subset is: CD45RA+ positively selected. The origin of this receptor is a man younger than 35 in good health. This chain links TRBV30 with TRBJ1-1; D is possibly TRBD1 (5 bases). The CDR3 sequence is CAWSAGGGAFF. CDR3 nucleotide sequence: TGTGCCTGGAGTGCCGGGGGGGGAGCTTTCTTT.